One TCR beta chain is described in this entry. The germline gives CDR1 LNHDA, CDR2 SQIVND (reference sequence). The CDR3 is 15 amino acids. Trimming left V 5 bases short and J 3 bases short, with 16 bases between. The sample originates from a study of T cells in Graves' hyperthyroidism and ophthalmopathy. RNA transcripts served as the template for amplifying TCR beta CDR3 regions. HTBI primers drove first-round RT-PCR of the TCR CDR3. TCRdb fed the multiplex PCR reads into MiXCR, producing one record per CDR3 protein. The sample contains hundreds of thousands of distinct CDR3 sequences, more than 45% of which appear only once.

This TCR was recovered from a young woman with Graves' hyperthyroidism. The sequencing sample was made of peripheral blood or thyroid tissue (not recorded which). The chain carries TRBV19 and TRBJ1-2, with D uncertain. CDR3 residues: CASSPLGRPDYGYTF. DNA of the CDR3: TGTGCCAGTAGTCCGCTCGGACGGCCCGACTATGGCTACACCTTC.